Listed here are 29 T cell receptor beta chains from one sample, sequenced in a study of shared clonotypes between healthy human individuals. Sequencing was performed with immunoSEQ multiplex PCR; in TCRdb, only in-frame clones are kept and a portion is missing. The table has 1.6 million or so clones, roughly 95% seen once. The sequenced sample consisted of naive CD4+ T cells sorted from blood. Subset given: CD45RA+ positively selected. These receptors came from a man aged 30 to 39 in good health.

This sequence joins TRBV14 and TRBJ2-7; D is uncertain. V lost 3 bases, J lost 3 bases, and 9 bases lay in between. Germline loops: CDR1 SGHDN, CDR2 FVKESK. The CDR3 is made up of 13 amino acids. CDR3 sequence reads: CASSHQSHYEQYF. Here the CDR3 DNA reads TGTGCCAGCAGCCATCAATCTCACTACGAGCAGTACTTC.

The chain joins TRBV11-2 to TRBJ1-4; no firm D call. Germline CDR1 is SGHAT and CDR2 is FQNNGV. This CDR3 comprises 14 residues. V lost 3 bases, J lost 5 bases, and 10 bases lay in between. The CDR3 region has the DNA TGTGCCAGCAGCTTTTATCCGCAGAATGAAAAACTGTTTTTT. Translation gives CASSFYPQNEKLFF.

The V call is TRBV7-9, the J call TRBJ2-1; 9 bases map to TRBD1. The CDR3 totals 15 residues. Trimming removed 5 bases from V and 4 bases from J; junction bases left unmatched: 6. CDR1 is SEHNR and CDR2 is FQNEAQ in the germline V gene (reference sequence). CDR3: CASSPDRGAYNEQFF. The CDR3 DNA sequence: TGTGCCAGCAGCCCCGACAGGGGGGCTTACAATGAGCAGTTCTTC.

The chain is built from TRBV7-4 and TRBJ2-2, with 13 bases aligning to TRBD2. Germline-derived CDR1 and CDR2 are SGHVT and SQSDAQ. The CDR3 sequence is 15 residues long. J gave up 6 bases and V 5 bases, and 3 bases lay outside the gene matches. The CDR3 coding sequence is TGTGCCAGCAGCCATACTAGCGGGAGGGCCGGGGAGCTGTTTTTT. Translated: CASSHTSGRAGELFF.

The CDR3 here is CSANSKDEQYF. The CDR3 nucleotides are TGCAGTGCAAATAGCAAGGACGAGCAGTACTTC. This chain uses TRBV20-1 with TRBJ2-7, with no clear D. The CDR3 covers 11 residues. The V end was cut by 6 bases, the J end by 5 bases, with 11 bases between. Germline CDR1 reads DFQATT; CDR2 reads SNEGSKA (reference sequence).

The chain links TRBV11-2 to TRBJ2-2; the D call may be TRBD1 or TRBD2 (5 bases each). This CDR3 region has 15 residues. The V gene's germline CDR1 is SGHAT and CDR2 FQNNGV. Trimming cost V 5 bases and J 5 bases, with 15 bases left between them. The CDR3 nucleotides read TGTGCCAGCAGCCCACGGGACCCGGGGACCGGGGAGCTGTTTTTT. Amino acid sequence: CASSPRDPGTGELFF.

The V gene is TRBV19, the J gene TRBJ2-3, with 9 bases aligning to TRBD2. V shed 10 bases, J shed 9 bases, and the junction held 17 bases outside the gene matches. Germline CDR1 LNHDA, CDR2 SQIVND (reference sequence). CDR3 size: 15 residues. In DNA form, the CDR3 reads TGTGCCACCCAGTCGGGACTAGCCTCCTCCTACACGCAGTATTTT. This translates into CATQSGLASSYTQYF. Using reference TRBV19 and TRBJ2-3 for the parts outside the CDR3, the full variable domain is DGGITQSPKYLFRKEGQNVTLSCEQNLNHDAMYWYRQDPGQGLRLIYYSQIVNDFQKGDIAEGYSVSREKKESFPLTVTSAQKNPTAFYLCATQSGLASSYTQYFGPGTRLTVL.

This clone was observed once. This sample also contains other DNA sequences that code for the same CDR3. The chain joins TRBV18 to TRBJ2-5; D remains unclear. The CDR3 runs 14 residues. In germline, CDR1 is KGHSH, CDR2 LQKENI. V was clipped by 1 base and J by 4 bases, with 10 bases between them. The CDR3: CASSPRARGETQYF. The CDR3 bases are TGTGCCAGCTCACCACGGGCCCGAGGAGAGACCCAGTACTTC.

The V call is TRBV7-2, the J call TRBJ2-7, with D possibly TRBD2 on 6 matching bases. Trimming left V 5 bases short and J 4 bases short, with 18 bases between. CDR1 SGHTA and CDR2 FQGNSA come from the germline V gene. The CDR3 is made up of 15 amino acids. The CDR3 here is CASSTMGGTLYEQYF. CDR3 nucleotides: TGTGCCAGCAGCACCATGGGAGGTACATTGTACGAGCAGTACTTC.

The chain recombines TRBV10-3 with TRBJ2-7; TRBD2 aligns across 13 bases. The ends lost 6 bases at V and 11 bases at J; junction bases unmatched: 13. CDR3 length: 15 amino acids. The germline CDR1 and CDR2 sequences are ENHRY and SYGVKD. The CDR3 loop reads CAISPGLAGQGVKYF. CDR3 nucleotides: TGTGCCATCAGCCCGGGACTAGCGGGACAGGGAGTAAAGTACTTC.

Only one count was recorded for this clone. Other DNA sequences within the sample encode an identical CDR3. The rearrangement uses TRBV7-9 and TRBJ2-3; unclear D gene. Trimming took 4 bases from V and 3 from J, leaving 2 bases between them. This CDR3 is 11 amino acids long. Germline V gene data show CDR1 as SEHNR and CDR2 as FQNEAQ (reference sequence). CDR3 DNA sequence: TGTGCCAGCAGCTCTACAGATACGCAGTATTTT. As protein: CASSSTDTQYF.

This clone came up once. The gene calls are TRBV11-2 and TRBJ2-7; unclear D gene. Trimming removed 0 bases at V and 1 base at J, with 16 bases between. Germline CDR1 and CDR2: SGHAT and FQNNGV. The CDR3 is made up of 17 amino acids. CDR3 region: CASSLDEVFSESYEQYF. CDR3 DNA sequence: TGTGCCAGCAGCTTAGATGAAGTCTTTTCTGAATCCTACGAGCAGTACTTC.

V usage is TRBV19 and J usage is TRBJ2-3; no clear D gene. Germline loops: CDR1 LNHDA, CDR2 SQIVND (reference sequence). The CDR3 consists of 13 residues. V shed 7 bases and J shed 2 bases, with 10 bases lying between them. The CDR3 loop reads CASNQATTDTQYF. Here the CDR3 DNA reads TGTGCCAGTAACCAGGCAACCACAGATACGCAGTATTTT.

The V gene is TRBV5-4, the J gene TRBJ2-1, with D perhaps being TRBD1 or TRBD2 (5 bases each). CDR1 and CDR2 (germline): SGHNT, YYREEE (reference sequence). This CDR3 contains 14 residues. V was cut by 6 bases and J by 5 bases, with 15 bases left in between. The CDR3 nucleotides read TGTGCCAGCATCCCCCCGGGACGCAACAATGAGCAGTTCTTC. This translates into CASIPPGRNNEQFF.

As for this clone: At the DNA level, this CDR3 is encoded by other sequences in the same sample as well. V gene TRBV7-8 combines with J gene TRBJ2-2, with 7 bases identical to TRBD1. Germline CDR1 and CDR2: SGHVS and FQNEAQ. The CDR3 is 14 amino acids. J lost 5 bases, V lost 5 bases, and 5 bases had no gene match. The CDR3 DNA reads TGTGCCAGCAGCCCTACAGGGGCGACCGGGGAGCTGTTTTTT. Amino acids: CASSPTGATGELFF.

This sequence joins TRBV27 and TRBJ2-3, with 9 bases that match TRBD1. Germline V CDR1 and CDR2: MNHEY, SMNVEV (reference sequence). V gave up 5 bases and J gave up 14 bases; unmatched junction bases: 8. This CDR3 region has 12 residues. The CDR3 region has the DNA TGTGCCAGCAGTCCTCGGGGACAGGGCCGGTATTTT. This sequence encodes CASSPRGQGRYF.

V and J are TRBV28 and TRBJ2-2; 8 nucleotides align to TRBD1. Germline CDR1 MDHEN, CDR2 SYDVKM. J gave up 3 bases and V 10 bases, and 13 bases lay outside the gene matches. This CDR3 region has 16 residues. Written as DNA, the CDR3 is TGTGCCACTAGCTTAGGACAGGGTTATGACACCGGGGAGCTGTTTTTT. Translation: CATSLGQGYDTGELFF.

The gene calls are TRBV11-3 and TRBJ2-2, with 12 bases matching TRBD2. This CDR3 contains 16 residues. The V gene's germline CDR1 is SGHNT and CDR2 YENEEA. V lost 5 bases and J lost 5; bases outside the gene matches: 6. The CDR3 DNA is TGTGCCAGCAGCAAGAAGGGGACTAGCGGGACCGGGGAGCTGTTTTTT. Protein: CASSKKGTSGTGELFF.

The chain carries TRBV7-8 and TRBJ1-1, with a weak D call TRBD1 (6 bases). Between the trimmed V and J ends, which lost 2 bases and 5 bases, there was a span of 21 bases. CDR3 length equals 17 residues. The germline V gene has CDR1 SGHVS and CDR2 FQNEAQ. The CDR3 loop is CASSLFGGVRGSTEAFF. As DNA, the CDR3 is TGTGCCAGCAGCTTATTTGGTGGAGTCAGGGGAAGTACTGAAGCTTTCTTT.

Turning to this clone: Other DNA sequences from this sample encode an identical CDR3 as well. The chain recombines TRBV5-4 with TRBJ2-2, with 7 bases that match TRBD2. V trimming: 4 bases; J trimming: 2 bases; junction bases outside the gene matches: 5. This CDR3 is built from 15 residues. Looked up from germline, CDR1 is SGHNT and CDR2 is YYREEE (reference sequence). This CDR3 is CASSNSGTNTGELFF. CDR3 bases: TGTGCCAGCAGCAACAGCGGGACTAACACCGGGGAGCTGTTTTTT.

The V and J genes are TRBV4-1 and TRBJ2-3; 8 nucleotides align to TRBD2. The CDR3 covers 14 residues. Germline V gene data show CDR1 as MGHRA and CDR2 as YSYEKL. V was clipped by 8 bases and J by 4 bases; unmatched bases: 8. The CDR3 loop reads CASATSGLADTQYF. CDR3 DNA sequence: TGCGCCAGCGCAACTAGCGGATTGGCAGATACGCAGTATTTT.

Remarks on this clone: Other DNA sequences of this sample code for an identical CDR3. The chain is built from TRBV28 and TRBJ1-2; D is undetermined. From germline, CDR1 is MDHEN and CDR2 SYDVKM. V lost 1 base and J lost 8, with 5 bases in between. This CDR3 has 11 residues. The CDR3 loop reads CASSLFYGYTF. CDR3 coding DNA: TGTGCCAGCAGTTTATTTTACGGCTACACCTTC.

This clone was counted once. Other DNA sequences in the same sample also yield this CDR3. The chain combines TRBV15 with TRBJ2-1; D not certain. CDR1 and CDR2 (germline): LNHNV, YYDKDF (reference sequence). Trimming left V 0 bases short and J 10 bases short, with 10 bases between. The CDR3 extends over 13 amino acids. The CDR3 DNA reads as TGTGCCACCAGCAGAGATCGGGTCGGGGAGCAGTTCTTC. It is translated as CATSRDRVGEQFF.

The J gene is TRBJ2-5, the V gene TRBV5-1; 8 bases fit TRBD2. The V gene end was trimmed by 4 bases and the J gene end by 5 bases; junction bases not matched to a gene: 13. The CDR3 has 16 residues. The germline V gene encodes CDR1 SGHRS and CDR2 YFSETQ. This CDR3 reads CASSRGSGGIVETQYF. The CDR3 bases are TGCGCCAGCAGCCGAGGCTCGGGAGGGATCGTCGAGACCCAGTACTTC.

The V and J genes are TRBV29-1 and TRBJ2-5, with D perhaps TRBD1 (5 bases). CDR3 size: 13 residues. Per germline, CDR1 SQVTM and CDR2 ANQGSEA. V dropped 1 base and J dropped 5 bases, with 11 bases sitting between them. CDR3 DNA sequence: TGCAGCGTTGAAGCCAGGGTGGGGGAGACCCAGTACTTC. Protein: CSVEARVGETQYF.

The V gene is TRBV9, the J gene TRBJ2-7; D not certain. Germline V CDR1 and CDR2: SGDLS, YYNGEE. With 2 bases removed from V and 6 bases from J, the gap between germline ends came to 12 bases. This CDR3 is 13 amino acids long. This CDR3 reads CASSVSSRTEQYF. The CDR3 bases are TGTGCCAGCAGCGTGAGTTCTAGAACCGAGCAGTACTTC.

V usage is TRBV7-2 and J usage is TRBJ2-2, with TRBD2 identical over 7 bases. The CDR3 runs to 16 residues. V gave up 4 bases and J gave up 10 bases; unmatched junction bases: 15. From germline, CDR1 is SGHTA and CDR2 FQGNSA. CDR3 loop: CASSSRAGTIPQELFF. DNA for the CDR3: TGTGCCAGCAGCTCGAGGGCCGGGACTATTCCTCAGGAGCTGTTTTTT.

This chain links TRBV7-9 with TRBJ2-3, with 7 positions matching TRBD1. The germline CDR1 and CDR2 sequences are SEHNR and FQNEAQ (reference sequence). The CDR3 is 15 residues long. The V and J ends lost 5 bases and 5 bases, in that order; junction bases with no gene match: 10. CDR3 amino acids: CASSRLGQAVDTQYF. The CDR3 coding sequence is TGTGCCAGCAGCCGTTTAGGACAGGCTGTAGATACGCAGTATTTT. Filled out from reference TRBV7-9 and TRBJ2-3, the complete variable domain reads DTGVSQNPRHKITKRGQNVTFRCDPISEHNRLYWYRQTLGQGPEFLTYFQNEAQLEKSRLLSDRFSAERPKGSFSTLEIQRTEQGDSAMYLCASSRLGQAVDTQYFGPGTRLTVL.

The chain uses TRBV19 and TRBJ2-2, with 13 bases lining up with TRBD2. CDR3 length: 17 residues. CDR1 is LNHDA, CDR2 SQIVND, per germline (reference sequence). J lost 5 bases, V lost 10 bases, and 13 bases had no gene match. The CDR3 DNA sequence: TGTGCCACCGGACTAGCGGGAGCTATTTCTAGGACCGGGGAGCTGTTTTTT. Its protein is CATGLAGAISRTGELFF.